This T cell receptor beta chain was identified during a study of T cell changes during pregnancy in multiple sclerosis. Trimming removed 7 bases from V and 7 bases from J; junction bases left unmatched: 3. Germline CDR1 SQVTM, CDR2 ANQGSEA. The CDR3 has 11 residues. Clones were read by immunoSEQ multiplex PCR, and TCRdb kept only the in-frame ones, dropping some. This sample has tens of thousands of clones, with around 92% found just once. The chain employs TRBV29-1 and TRBJ1-1; 10 bases map to TRBD1. The sequenced sample was peripheral blood, obtained in the third trimester of pregnancy. The TCR sequence derives from a female donor in good health, enrolled as a control in a pregnancy study. For the CDR3, the DNA is TGCAGCGGGACAGGGGGACATGAAGCTTTCTTT. Translating it yields CSGTGGHEAFF.